A selection of T cell receptor beta chains follows, all from one sample in a study of cytomegalovirus exposure and HLA in healthy donors. Profiled with immunoSEQ multiplex PCR; TCRdb holds only in-frame clones, not every one. The sample has more than 100,000 clones; 75% to 85% are singletons. Sequenced material: PBMCs. The receptor set was obtained from a female donor in good health and CMV-seropositive. Both conserved end residues are trimmed from each CDR3. Each record gives: V gene, CDR3 protein.

v_gene: TRBV28; CDR3aa: ASSFWGLAKNIQY
v_gene: TRBV9; CDR3aa: ASSVEGSGGQETQY
v_gene: TRBV18; CDR3aa: ASSPGQGDSPLH
v_gene: TRBV7-3; CDR3aa: ASRPTANTDTQY
v_gene: TRBV27; CDR3aa: ASSPPDRVGGGNTIY
v_gene: TRBV30; CDR3aa: AWSTPTAQVPPYEQY
v_gene: TRBV6-5; CDR3aa: ASSYGGAASSYEQY
v_gene: TRBV14; CDR3aa: ASSPGQTNTGELF
v_gene: TRBV2; CDR3aa: ASTLGQVYGYT
v_gene: TRBV19; CDR3aa: ASSIEGRKNTEAF
v_gene: TRBV15; CDR3aa: ATSIRTGSQETQY
v_gene: TRBV29-1; CDR3aa: SVDSGRTDTQY
v_gene: TRBV5-1; CDR3aa: ASSLTGGRTDTQY
v_gene: TRBV5-6; CDR3aa: ASSLGGLETQY
v_gene: TRBV28; CDR3aa: ASSQDWNTEAF
v_gene: TRBV11-3; CDR3aa: ASSSARGTTGELF
v_gene: TRBV6-6; CDR3aa: ASSRRGTDTDTQY
v_gene: TRBV19; CDR3aa: ASSLQQGGYT
v_gene: TRBV7-2; CDR3aa: ASSFGRGRGNSPLH
v_gene: TRBV7-9; CDR3aa: ASNLGGNEQF
v_gene: TRBV30; CDR3aa: AWSVRGQGHSPLH
v_gene: TRBV11-2; CDR3aa: ASSPREGNTIY
v_gene: TRBV19; CDR3aa: ASSRGGNSNQPQH
v_gene: TRBV6-5; CDR3aa: ASSYKTANYGYT
v_gene: TRBV6-6; CDR3aa: ASSYVGGARNQPQH
v_gene: TRBV10-1; CDR3aa: ASSASSYEQY
v_gene: TRBV6-5; CDR3aa: ASSYSGLAAYEQY
v_gene: TRBV19; CDR3aa: ASVEAGRADTQY